The 26 T cell receptor beta chains presented below share a single source sample, sequenced in a study of blood T cell repertoires in COVID-19 (dated by TCRdb to 2020 to 2021). The library was made by the immunoSEQ multiplex PCR assay. TCRdb's version of the immuneACCESS table is confined to in-frame rearrangements and falls short of the full clone set. An unresolved V gene accounts for under half of the shortfall where checked; the remainder is of unknown origin. Counted in this sample were over 100,000 clones; over 65% of them appeared once. The top ten constitute about 20% of the sample. The sequencing input was peripheral blood. The receptors stem from a woman aged 60 to 75 with acute or convalescent COVID-19.

The J gene is TRBJ2-3, the V gene TRBV29-1; no clear D. The CDR3 is 12 residues long. V was cut by 0 bases and J by 3 bases, with 4 bases left in between. Germline CDR1 is SQVTM and CDR2 is ANQGSEA. Written as DNA, the CDR3 is TGCAGCGTTGAAGACAGTACAGATACGCAGTATTTT. Translation: CSVEDSTDTQYF.

The chain links TRBV24-1 to TRBJ2-3; TRBD2 matches at 8 bases. With 4 bases clipped from V and 3 bases from J, the junction kept 5 bases outside the gene matches. This CDR3 has 15 amino acids. Germline V gene sequence: CDR1 KGHDR, CDR2 SFDVKD. This chain's CDR3 is CATSESGGETDTQYF. CDR3 DNA sequence: TGTGCCACCAGTGAGAGCGGGGGAGAGACAGATACGCAGTATTTT.

The genes are TRBV28 and TRBJ1-1, with D perhaps TRBD1 (5 bases). The CDR3 is made up of 15 amino acids. Germline V gene lookup returns CDR1 MDHEN and CDR2 SYDVKM. Trimming took off 7 bases at V and 3 bases at J, with 18 bases between the two ends. The CDR3 reads CASTPGGTGYTEAFF. The CDR3 DNA is TGTGCCAGCACCCCGGGGGGGACGGGGTACACTGAAGCTTTCTTT.

This clone was seen only once. The chain is built from TRBV4-1 and TRBJ1-1, with no clear D. The length of the CDR3 is 12 residues. The V and J ends lost 0 bases and 10 bases respectively, with 9 bases between them. Germline values: CDR1 MGHRA, CDR2 YSYEKL. CDR3 in amino acids: CASSQETGSAFF. CDR3 DNA sequence: TGCGCCAGCAGCCAAGAAACTGGTTCAGCTTTCTTT.

V and J are TRBV2 and TRBJ2-3; D might be TRBD1 (6 bases). Between the trimmed V and J ends, which lost 5 bases and 6 bases, there was a span of 15 bases. The CDR3 loop spans 14 amino acids. Germline values: CDR1 SNHLY, CDR2 FYNNEI. This chain's CDR3 is CASSLGRGADTQYF. The CDR3 coding sequence is TGTGCCAGCAGTTTGGGCAGGGGTGCCGATACGCAGTATTTT.

The chain links TRBV6-5 to TRBJ1-6; maybe TRBD1 (5 bases). The germline V and J ends were trimmed by 6 bases and 10 bases, with 19 bases remaining between them. Per the germline V gene, CDR1 is MNHEY and CDR2 is SVGAGI. CDR3 length equals 15 residues. The CDR3 nucleotides are TGTGCCAGCAGAGGGAGCCTCACCGGGGGATCACCCCTCCACTTT. Its protein is CASRGSLTGGSPLHF.

This clone was seen a handful of times. The V call is TRBV5-8, the J call TRBJ1-2; D is unclear. V lost 4 bases, J lost 6 bases, and 16 bases lay in between. The CDR3 loop spans 14 amino acids. In germline, CDR1 is SGHTS, CDR2 YDEGEE. CDR3 DNA sequence: TGTGCCAGCAGCGATAGACGTCGGAGGCATGGCTACACCTTC. It yields the protein CASSDRRRRHGYTF.

V is TRBV18 and J is TRBJ2-3, with D possibly being TRBD1 (6 bases). Germline CDR1 is KGHSH and CDR2 is LQKENI. CDR3 size: 14 residues. Trimming cost V 2 bases and J 2 bases, with 8 bases left between them. CDR3: CASSPRQDTDTQYF. In DNA form, the CDR3 reads TGTGCCAGCTCACCAAGACAGGACACAGATACGCAGTATTTT.

The chain links TRBV6-5 to TRBJ1-5; perhaps TRBD1 as D (5 bases). This CDR3 has 13 residues. Deletions cut 8 bases from V and 6 bases from J, with 14 bases between. Looked up from germline, CDR1 is MNHEY and CDR2 is SVGAGI. CDR3 protein: CASSEGVTQPQHF. CDR3 DNA sequence: TGTGCCAGCTCGGAAGGGGTCACTCAGCCCCAGCATTTT.

Only one count was recorded for this clone. This chain connects TRBV30 to TRBJ1-4; D remains ambiguous. The CDR3 has 14 amino acids. Germline CDR1 is GTSNPN and CDR2 is SVGIG (reference sequence). V was cut by 1 base and J by 7 bases, with 13 bases left in between. The CDR3 coding sequence is TGTGCCTGGAGTGATGACACGATCAGTGAAAAACTGTTTTTT. Translation: CAWSDDTISEKLFF. The whole variable domain, remainder taken from reference TRBV30 and TRBJ1-4, is SQTIHQWPATLVQPVGSPLSLECTVEGTSNPNLYWYRQAAGRGLQLLFYSVGIGQISSEVPQNLSASRPQDRQFILSSKKLLLSDSGFYLCAWSDDTISEKLFFGSGTQLSVL.

The chain joins TRBV18 to TRBJ1-1; no firm D call. Trimming took off 3 bases at V and 0 bases at J, with 14 bases between the two ends. The CDR3 is made up of 16 amino acids. CDR1 KGHSH and CDR2 LQKENI come from the germline V gene. CDR3 in amino acids: CASSPRVTSLNTEAFF. In nucleotides, the CDR3 is TGTGCCAGCTCACCCCGGGTCACAAGCCTGAACACTGAAGCTTTCTTT.

The rearrangement uses TRBV2 and TRBJ1-2, with 7 bases matching TRBD1. The CDR3 runs to 15 residues. V shed 5 bases, J shed 5 bases, and the junction held 11 bases outside the gene matches. In germline, CDR1 is SNHLY, CDR2 FYNNEI. This CDR3 reads CASSYNRDSIYGYTF. Here the CDR3 DNA reads TGTGCCAGCAGTTATAACCGGGACAGTATTTATGGCTACACCTTC.

The genes are TRBV18 and TRBJ1-2; D not resolved. This CDR3 has 12 residues. V was trimmed by 6 bases and J by 8 bases, leaving 13 bases between them. From germline, CDR1 is KGHSH and CDR2 LQKENI. The CDR3 DNA is TGTGCCAGCTCCCCTTCGAGTGAGGGCTACACCTTC. It encodes CASSPSSEGYTF.

This clone came up once. V usage is TRBV7-9 and J usage is TRBJ2-1; TRBD2 agrees at 15 bases. CDR1 SEHNR and CDR2 FQNEAQ come from the germline V gene (reference sequence). V was pared by 4 bases and J by 9 bases, with 7 bases of the junction left unmatched. The CDR3 totals 16 residues. CDR3 nucleotides: TGTGCCAGCAGCTCAAGGACTAGCGGGGGGGTATCTGAGCAGTTCTTC. It codes for CASSSRTSGGVSEQFF.

The chain combines TRBV5-1 with TRBJ1-4; tentative D call: TRBD1 (5 bases). CDR1 SGHRS and CDR2 YFSETQ come from the germline V gene. Trimming shortened V by 5 bases and J by 2 bases, and 10 bases separated the two germline ends. CDR3 length: 14 amino acids. CDR3 nucleotide sequence: TGCGCCAGCAGACAGACAGACACTAATGAAAAACTGTTTTTT. Protein sequence: CASRQTDTNEKLFF.

The J gene is TRBJ2-6, the V gene TRBV5-1; TRBD1 aligns across 9 bases. V shed 4 bases, J shed 0 bases, and the junction held 5 bases outside the gene matches. Per germline, CDR1 SGHRS and CDR2 YFSETQ. CDR3 size: 17 residues. The CDR3 region is CASSVDRGSSGANVLTF. For the CDR3, the DNA is TGCGCCAGCAGCGTCGACAGGGGGAGCTCTGGGGCCAACGTCCTGACTTTC.

The V call is TRBV2, the J call TRBJ1-1; D might be TRBD1 (6 bases). The CDR3 covers 14 residues. V dropped 10 bases and J dropped 4 bases, with 19 bases sitting between them. Germline V gene lookup returns CDR1 SNHLY and CDR2 FYNNEI. The CDR3 sequence: CATQMGAKVTEAFF. The DNA for the CDR3 is TGTGCCACCCAGATGGGGGCGAAGGTCACTGAAGCTTTCTTT.

This rearrangement joins TRBV30 to TRBJ2-7; 9 bases fit TRBD1. This CDR3 has 14 amino acids. V shed 2 bases, J shed 3 bases, and the junction held 5 bases outside the gene matches. Per the germline V gene, CDR1 is GTSNPN and CDR2 is SVGIG (reference sequence). This CDR3 is CAWSTGTGIYEQYF. The CDR3 DNA is TGTGCCTGGAGTACCGGGACAGGGATCTACGAGCAGTACTTC.

J is TRBJ1-1 and V is TRBV11-2; D is undetermined. This CDR3 is 11 amino acids long. Germline assignment: CDR1 SGHAT and CDR2 FQNNGV. V was cut by 4 bases and J by 8 bases, with 8 bases left in between. This CDR3 reads CASSYPREAFF. The CDR3 nucleotides are TGTGCCAGCAGCTACCCGAGAGAAGCTTTCTTT.

The V and J genes are TRBV10-3 and TRBJ2-1; 14 bases are shared with TRBD2. Germline V CDR1 and CDR2: ENHRY, SYGVKD. The CDR3 length is 18 residues. J lost 6 bases, V lost 10 bases, and 17 bases had no gene match. CDR3 protein: CATASRGTSGSPGNEQFF. CDR3 DNA: TGTGCCACCGCCAGCCGCGGGACTAGCGGGAGTCCCGGCAATGAGCAGTTCTTC.

The V gene is TRBV28, the J gene TRBJ1-3, with a weak D call TRBD1 (5 bases). The germline CDR1 and CDR2 sequences are MDHEN and SYDVKM. V lost 8 bases to trimming and J lost 1 base, with 15 bases between them. This CDR3 is 15 amino acids long. CDR3 sequence reads: CASARTGRSGNTIYF. In nucleotides, the CDR3 is TGTGCCAGCGCTAGAACAGGAAGGTCTGGAAACACCATATATTTT.

The chain combines TRBV19 with TRBJ1-2; weak D call: TRBD1 (6 bases). There are 15 residues in the CDR3. With 7 bases removed from V and 3 bases from J, the gap between germline ends came to 18 bases. Germline V gene lookup returns CDR1 LNHDA and CDR2 SQIVND (reference sequence). The CDR3 loop reads CASNNPRDKDYGYTF. CDR3 DNA sequence: TGTGCCAGTAACAACCCCCGGGACAAAGACTATGGCTACACCTTC.

The genes are TRBV28 and TRBJ1-1; D is unclear. The CDR3 is 14 amino acids. Trimming removed 5 bases at V and 3 bases at J, with 13 bases between. The germline gives CDR1 MDHEN, CDR2 SYDVKM. CDR3 in DNA: TGTGCCAGCAGTACTAGATCGGCGGACACTGAAGCTTTCTTT. Translated: CASSTRSADTEAFF.

The chain employs TRBV5-4 and TRBJ1-4, with D unclear. The CDR3 spans 14 residues. Trimming cost V 2 bases and J 3 bases, with 8 bases left between them. Germline V gives CDR1 SGHNT, CDR2 YYREEE (reference sequence). The DNA of the CDR3 is TGTGCCAGCAGCTTCGGCGGAGCTAATGAAAAACTGTTTTTT. Translation: CASSFGGANEKLFF.

The rearrangement uses TRBV28 and TRBJ1-1, with 9 bases identical to TRBD1. The junction had 9 bases not matched to a gene; V was cut back by 5 bases and J by 5 bases. Per germline, CDR1 MDHEN and CDR2 SYDVKM. The CDR3 is 15 amino acids. The DNA for the CDR3 is TGTGCCAGCAGTGGGACAGGGACGGCATGGACTGAAGCTTTCTTT. Translating it yields CASSGTGTAWTEAFF.

The chain recombines TRBV2 with TRBJ2-7, with D perhaps TRBD1 (6 bases). There are 15 residues in the CDR3. The V gene lost 7 bases and the J gene lost 0 bases, with 16 bases spanning the gap. Germline CDR1 is SNHLY and CDR2 is FYNNEI. The CDR3 coding sequence is TGTGCCAGCACCAGACAGGTCACAAGCTCCTACGAGCAGTACTTC. Translated, it gives CASTRQVTSSYEQYF.